The rows below give T cell receptor beta chains drawn from one sample of a study of shared clonotypes between healthy human individuals. The data were produced by immunoSEQ multiplex PCR, yet TCRdb's version contains in-frame clones alone and is incomplete. The table has approximately 2.1 million clones, 85% to 95% seen once. The sequenced material came from naive CD4+ T cells from PBMCs. These receptors were obtained from a man in his late teens or twenties in good health. Some clones in this sample may be carry-over from other donors' samples. Each CDR3 is given with its conserved first and last residue. The D gene is left open where the match is weak. Rows may omit the clone size; those that give it use once, few, many or a size class.

J gene	D gene	clone size	V gene	CDR3 protein	CDR3 DNA
TRBJ1-5	-	once	TRBV28	CASSLAGVERNQPQHF	TGTGCCAGCAGTTTGGCAGGGGTGGAGCGCAATCAGCCCCAGCATTTT
TRBJ2-7	TRBD1	-	TRBV6-1	CASRGQVVYEQYF	TGTGCCAGCAGAGGACAGGTCGTATACGAGCAGTACTTC
TRBJ2-5	-	-	TRBV11-3	CASSLGIWETQYF	TGTGCCAGCAGCTTAGGCATTTGGGAGACCCAGTACTTC
TRBJ2-7	TRBD2	-	TRBV6-5	CASRPSGLAGYEQYF	TGTGCCAGCAGGCCGTCGGGACTAGCGGGATACGAGCAGTACTTC
TRBJ2-7	TRBD1	-	TRBV7-6	CASSAWTGGAYEQYF	TGTGCCAGCAGCGCCTGGACAGGGGGCGCGTACGAGCAGTACTTC
TRBJ1-1	-	-	TRBV7-8	CASSLRRWGGNTEAFF	TGTGCCAGCAGCTTAAGACGTTGGGGGGGGAACACTGAAGCTTTCTTT
TRBJ2-2	-	-	TRBV15	CATSRDRSPNTGELFF	TGTGCCACCAGCAGAGATCGAAGCCCGAACACCGGGGAGCTGTTTTTT
TRBJ2-3	TRBD1	-	TRBV5-1	CASSEVRGRSPDTQYF	TGCGCCAGCAGCGAAGTGAGGGGGCGCTCCCCAGATACGCAGTATTTT
TRBJ2-1	-	-	TRBV5-3	CARSLGLAERHEQFF	TGTGCCAGAAGCTTGGGGTTAGCCGAACGGCATGAGCAGTTCTTC
TRBJ1-1	-	-	TRBV5-4	CASTISADMNTEAFF	TGTGCCAGCACCATTTCGGCAGACATGAACACTGAAGCTTTCTTT
TRBJ2-1	TRBD1	-	TRBV9	CASSPRRDSPNNEQFF	TGTGCCAGCTCCCCCAGACGGGACAGCCCGAACAATGAGCAGTTCTTC
TRBJ2-7	-	-	TRBV28	CASKGKGGAYEQYF	TGTGCCAGTAAGGGAAAAGGAGGGGCCTACGAGCAGTACTTC